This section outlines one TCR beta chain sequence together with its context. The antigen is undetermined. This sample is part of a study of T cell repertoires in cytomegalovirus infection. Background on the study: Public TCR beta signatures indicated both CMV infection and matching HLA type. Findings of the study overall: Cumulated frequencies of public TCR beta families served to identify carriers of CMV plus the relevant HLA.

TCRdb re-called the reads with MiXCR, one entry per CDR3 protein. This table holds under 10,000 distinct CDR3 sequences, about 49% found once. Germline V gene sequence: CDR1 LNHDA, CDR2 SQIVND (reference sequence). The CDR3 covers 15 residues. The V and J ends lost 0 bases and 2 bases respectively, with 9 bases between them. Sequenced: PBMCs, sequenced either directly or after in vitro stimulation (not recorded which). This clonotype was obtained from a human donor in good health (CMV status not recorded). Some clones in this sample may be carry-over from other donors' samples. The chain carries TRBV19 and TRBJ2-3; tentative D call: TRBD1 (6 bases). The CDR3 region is CASSIEGGFTDTQYF. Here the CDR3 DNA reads TGTGCCAGTAGTATAGAAGGGGGTTTCACAGATACGCAGTATTTT.